Below, 17 T cell receptor beta chains from the same sample are listed, as sequenced in a study of T cell changes during pregnancy in multiple sclerosis. Sequencing was performed with immunoSEQ multiplex PCR; in TCRdb, only in-frame clones are kept and a portion is missing. The sample lists 32,000 or so clones, around 93% occurring once. Source: CD4+ T cells from peripheral blood mononuclear cells, taken in the third trimester of pregnancy. The origin of the receptors is a female donor in good health, enrolled as a control in a pregnancy study.

The J gene is TRBJ1-4, the V gene TRBV19; no firm D call. CDR1 and CDR2 from the germline V gene are LNHDA and SQIVND (reference sequence). V gave up 6 bases and J gave up 8 bases, with 4 bases separating them. This CDR3 spans 10 amino acids. The CDR3 DNA reads TGTGCCAGTAGCGTCGAAAAACTGTTTTTT. This codes for CASSVEKLFF.

This rearrangement joins TRBV28 to TRBJ1-1; D is perhaps TRBD1 (5 bases). The V end lost 6 bases, the J end lost 5 bases, and 7 bases lay between the germline ends. Germline CDR1 and CDR2: MDHEN and SYDVKM. The CDR3 consists of 11 residues. This CDR3 reads CASRGGTEAFF. The CDR3 DNA reads TGTGCCAGCAGGGGGGGAACTGAAGCTTTCTTT.

The chain combines TRBV18 with TRBJ2-2, with a tentative D call TRBD2 (6 bases). CDR3 length: 14 amino acids. V shed 6 bases and J shed 8 bases, with 16 bases lying between them. Germline-derived CDR1 and CDR2 are KGHSH and LQKENI. CDR3 sequence reads: CASSRDVNQGELFF. The CDR3 nucleotides are TGTGCCAGCTCGCGGGACGTCAACCAAGGGGAGCTGTTTTTT.

The chain employs TRBV10-3 and TRBJ2-1, with 7 positions matching TRBD2. With 4 bases clipped from V and 0 bases from J, the junction kept 6 bases outside the gene matches. In germline, CDR1 is ENHRY, CDR2 SYGVKD. CDR3 size: 16 residues. The DNA of the CDR3 is TGTGCCATCAGTGGTCGAGCGGGGCCCTCCTACAATGAGCAGTTCTTC. Protein: CAISGRAGPSYNEQFF.

The chain combines TRBV4-2 with TRBJ2-2; TRBD2 aligns across 9 bases. The junction had 10 bases not matched to a gene; V was cut back by 4 bases and J by 1 base. The CDR3 is made up of 18 amino acids. From germline, CDR1 is LGHNA and CDR2 YNFKEQ. CDR3 DNA sequence: TGTGCCAGCAGCCTTCTATTAGGACTAGCGATGAACACCGGGGAGCTGTTTTTT. It encodes CASSLLLGLAMNTGELFF.

Only one count was recorded for this clone. V usage is TRBV19 and J usage is TRBJ2-1; 10 positions match TRBD2. J was trimmed by 5 bases and V by 5 bases; bases with no gene match: 6. Germline CDR1 LNHDA, CDR2 SQIVND (reference sequence). The CDR3 is 15 residues long. The CDR3 DNA reads as TGTGCCAGTAGTTTATTAGCGGGGGGAAACAATGAGCAGTTCTTC. Residues: CASSLLAGGNNEQFF.

The chain uses TRBV9 and TRBJ2-7; the match to TRBD1 covers 8 bases. The CDR3 runs to 12 residues. Unmatched junction bases numbered 6, after V lost 7 bases and J lost 6 bases. Looked up from germline, CDR1 is SGDLS and CDR2 is YYNGEE. The CDR3 sequence: CASSGQDGEQYF. CDR3 DNA sequence: TGTGCCAGCTCGGGACAGGATGGCGAGCAGTACTTC.

V usage is TRBV6-1 and J usage is TRBJ2-5; TRBD2 is a possible D gene (6 bases). Trimming removed 8 bases from V and 5 bases from J, with 12 bases in between. The CDR3 has 12 residues. The germline CDR1 and CDR2 sequences are MNHNS and SASEGT. CDR3 loop: CASQTSGETQYF. CDR3 in DNA: TGTGCCAGCCAGACGAGCGGGGAGACCCAGTACTTC.

This clone was recorded only once. J is TRBJ2-3 and V is TRBV7-7; 9 positions match TRBD2. Germline V gives CDR1 SSHAT, CDR2 FNYEAQ (reference sequence). This CDR3 contains 13 residues. V lost 5 bases and J lost 5; bases outside the gene matches: 2. The CDR3 sequence: CASSGRGGDTQYF. CDR3 bases: TGTGCCAGCAGCGGGCGGGGGGGAGATACGCAGTATTTT.

The chain couples TRBV7-9 to TRBJ1-1, with 7 nucleotides matching TRBD1. The CDR3 has 14 amino acids. CDR1 SEHNR and CDR2 FQNEAQ come from the germline V gene (reference sequence). V shed 2 bases, J shed 5 bases, and the junction held 5 bases outside the gene matches. The CDR3 is CASSLSWDSTEAFF. Here the CDR3 DNA reads TGTGCCAGCAGCTTAAGCTGGGACAGTACTGAAGCTTTCTTT.

The chain uses TRBV4-1 and TRBJ2-2; TRBD2 aligns across 14 bases. The germline gives CDR1 MGHRA, CDR2 YSYEKL. CDR3 size: 16 residues. The V segment lost 3 bases and the J segment 7 bases; nucleotides outside the gene matches: 4. The CDR3 DNA follows: TGCGCCAGCAGCCACCGACTAGCGGGGGGGCGCGGGGAGCTGTTTTTT. Protein product: CASSHRLAGGRGELFF.

In regard to this clone: One end of the junction is discordant with germline, which a read error may explain. The CDR3 protein is CASRPPGEGSERFF. The CDR3 DNA is TGTGCCAGCAGACCCCCGGGAGAGGGGAGTGAGCGGTTCTTC. The chain has TRBV6-4 and TRBJ2-1; possible D gene TRBD2, 6 bases. Germline V lookup: CDR1 MRHNA, CDR2 SNTAGT. The CDR3 is 14 amino acids.

The chain recombines TRBV10-3 with TRBJ2-5; 8 bases are shared with TRBD1. Trimming took 5 bases from V and 4 from J; bases not matched to a gene: 9. Germline-derived CDR1 and CDR2 are ENHRY and SYGVKD. This CDR3 region has 15 residues. The CDR3 loop reads CAISSQGADGETQYF. The CDR3 region has the DNA TGTGCCATCAGTTCCCAGGGGGCTGATGGAGAGACCCAGTACTTC.

CDR3 nucleotides: TGTGCCAGCAGCCAACCGGGACAGATGAGGGAGCAGTACTTC. As protein: CASSQPGQMREQYF. The rearrangement uses TRBV11-2 and TRBJ2-7; 7 bases match TRBD1. The CDR3 consists of 14 residues. The germline V gene has CDR1 SGHAT and CDR2 FQNNGV. The V and J ends lost 5 bases and 7 bases, in that order; junction bases with no gene match: 11.

The V call is TRBV5-6, the J call TRBJ1-1; 8 bases fit TRBD1. The CDR3 extends over 13 amino acids. V shed 2 bases, J shed 6 bases, and the junction held 3 bases outside the gene matches. The germline CDR1 and CDR2 sequences are SGHDT and YYEEEE. In DNA form, the CDR3 reads TGTGCCAGCAGCTTCGACAGGGGCGCTGAAGCTTTCTTT. This codes for CASSFDRGAEAFF.

This clone appeared a single time. The CDR3 protein is CASSIDIGETTFF. The CDR3 DNA follows: TGTGCCAGTAGTATAGATATTGGGGAGACGACTTTCTTT. The V gene is TRBV19, the J gene TRBJ1-1; D is ambiguous. Per germline, CDR1 LNHDA and CDR2 SQIVND (reference sequence). The V end lost 0 bases, the J end lost 12 bases, and 14 bases lay between the germline ends. The CDR3 totals 13 residues. The full variable domain, with the rest looked up from reference TRBV19 and TRBJ1-1, is DGGITQSPKYLFRKEGQNVTLSCEQNLNHDAMYWYRQDPGQGLRLIYYSQIVNDFQKGDIAEGYSVSREKKESFPLTVTSAQKNPTAFYLCASSIDIGETTFFGQGTRLTVV.

The V gene is TRBV28, the J gene TRBJ1-2, with unresolved D. Germline lookup yields CDR1 MDHEN and CDR2 SYDVKM. Trimming took 2 bases from V and 5 from J, leaving 9 bases between them. The CDR3 length is 13 residues. The CDR3 is CASSLRRAYGYTF. The DNA of the CDR3 is TGTGCCAGCAGTTTAAGGAGGGCTTATGGCTACACCTTC.